This TCR beta chain came from a study of blood T cells in healthy people across ages (dated by TCRdb to the mid-2010s). Study-level background: Template switching captured roughly one uniquely barcoded TCR beta cDNA molecule per two T cells in model experiments. The study measured age-related changes in TCR beta repertoire diversity using deep sequencing normalized with unique cDNA molecular identifiers. Two additional independent replicas of 1 million unique cDNA reads from the same blood draw were analyzed for two donors (one aged 18 to 29 and one aged 80 or older). The donors were split into four age groups: young (average around 17 years), middle-aged (about 40), aged (roughly 60) and long-lived (under 90). What the authors observed across the whole study: Compared with the aged group, more naive CD4+ T cells, fewer expanded clones and increased TCR diversity were shown by the long-lived group, suggesting age selection. Observed TCR beta diversity correlated strongly with the percentage of naive T cells measured by flow cytometry. Conclusive comparison of naive and antigen-experienced compartments was prevented by the profiling of bulk unsorted PBMCs. Because the CMV infection status of the donors was unknown, age-related changes in expanded clonotypes may potentially have been confounded. Estimates of total diversity based on one million sequenced T cells were regarded as lower bounds and as underestimates. As age increased, observed TCR beta diversity per million T cells dropped in a roughly linear way, and a significant reduction was already evident by age 40.

This clonotype was seen ten or more times. This clone's antigen is unknown. No base qualities exist here, and no much larger clone lies one base off it. Donors were around 37 systemically healthy Caucasian individuals from Russia aged roughly 6 to 90 years. Around 9.8 milliliters of peripheral blood were collected from each donor into EDTA-treated Vacutainer tubes. Ficoll-Paque density-gradient centrifugation was used to isolate PBMCs, with at least 6 million per sample. Total RNA, at least 5.5 micrograms per sample, was extracted from PBMCs with Trizol reagent. For every donor, an aliquot of PBMCs went through flow cytometry to measure the percentages of naive CD45RAhigh/CD27high T cells. The CDR3 numbers 13 residues from cysteine through phenylalanine. Kept here is only the CDR3 DNA, which spans 39 bases and is read in frame from base 1. At the junction V is shortened by 8 bases and J by 0 bases; bases outside the gene matches: 1. CDR1 and CDR2, per the germline V gene, are SNHLY and FYNNEI.

The library was prepared using 5' RACE. For sequencing, an Illumina HiSeq 2500 was employed. A second PCR of 7 to 11 cycles was performed with a sample-barcoded 5' primer and a J-beta primer mix. A template-switch 5' adaptor carrying 12 random nucleotides introduced a unique molecular identifier onto each TCR beta cDNA molecule. At least 3 million CDR3-containing paired-end reads were obtained from each sample. First-strand cDNA synthesis was performed from all RNA using the Mint cDNA synthesis kit, with priming by a TRBC-specific oligonucleotide. All cDNA was treated with uracil-DNA glycosylase and then went through a first 18-cycle PCR with the universal primers M1SS and BC2_uni_R. Processing in the source paper ran as follows. Normalization of each sample was performed by random selection of 1 million high-quality reads, each carrying a distinct molecular identifier. Instead of being binned into consensus sequences, reads that shared molecular identifiers were thrown out. CDR3 identification, clonotype clustering and error correction used MiTCR with a Q25 quality threshold and the strictest error-elimination algorithm. Lower-bound total TCR beta diversity was estimated with a nonparametric unseen species model using Euler transformation. TCRdb reanalyzed the raw reads on its own, using fastp at Q25 for trimming and MiXCR for clone calling, and kept in-frame beta chains. Rows matching on CDR3 protein sequence are summarized as one entry with the most common DNA and genes. TCRdb's processing, not the authors' own work, is the source of the V and J calls. The sample includes under 700,000 distinct CDR3 sequences, with approximately 25% observed a single time. 8.7% of the sample rests with the top ten.

The sample was also linked to a second study, of T cells of mothers and their children. From that second study: Nine systemically healthy Caucasian individuals served as donors, namely three mothers together with their six children. cDNA synthesis used all of the extracted RNA, with around 1.5 ug of RNA in each 15 ul reaction. In the second PCR, sample barcodes and 2-4 random nucleotides were introduced via the M1S primer. More than 8 million TCR beta CDR3 reads were obtained from each mother, and about 3 million reads were obtained from each child. TCR recombination output is similarly shaped by thymic selection in related and unrelated pairs, with a minor effect exerted by inherited differences. Normalized repertoire overlap was always slightly but never significantly higher in related than unrelated mother-child pairs. With a sensitivity of about 100 clones per million clonotypes, no persistent microchimeric T cell clones were detected. The study used deep NGS to compare TCR beta repertoires of mothers and children, seeking features distinguishing related mother-child pairs from unrelated individuals. The mean age was 40 +/- 4 years for the mothers and approximately 11 +/- 4 years for the children. After adapters were ligated using NEBNext reagents, the libraries underwent 100+100 nt paired-end sequencing on an Illumina HiSeq 2000. Mother and child libraries were prepared a month apart and sequenced in separate runs to prevent cross-contamination. For each donor, between about 450,000 and 2,300,000 distinct TCR beta clonotypes were identified. Naive TCR beta clonotypes were estimated from low-frequency clonotypes matched to each donor's FACS-determined naive share, without sorting.

The rearrangement combines TRBV2 with TRBJ2-5, with 9 middle bases fitting TRBD1. The sequence derives from a boy aged 5 to 17 in good health. The sequenced sample was blood. This receptor has the CDR3 CASGTGNQETQYF. The DNA sequence follows: TGTGCCAGCGGGACAGGGAACCAAGAGACCCAGTACTTC.